This T cell receptor beta chain was captured by sequencing in a study of blood T cell repertoires in COVID-19. Trimming took 6 bases from V and 0 from J; bases not matched to a gene: 16. This CDR3 is 20 amino acids long. Germline V lookup: CDR1 MDHEN, CDR2 SYDVKM. Individuals drawn from approximately 22 US areas were about 18 to 95 years old. Grouping used clinical history reported by participants in a survey and questionnaire. Profiling relied on immunoSEQ multiplex PCR, and the TCRdb table lists in-frame clones only, not all of them. The table has 200,000 or so clones, around 81% seen once; the top ten hold 6.5% to 9%.

The chain links TRBV28 to TRBJ2-3, with 12 bases fitting TRBD2. This sequence was found in a woman aged 40 to 50 with acute COVID-19. Sequencing was done on a sample of PBMCs or T cells enriched from blood (not recorded which). In DNA form, the CDR3 reads TGTGCCAGCAGCCTGGACTCCATCCTGGGACTAGCGGGTAGCACAGATACGCAGTATTTT. It specifies CASSLDSILGLAGSTDTQYF.